One sample yielded the 23 T cell receptor beta chains listed below, sequenced in a study of blood T cell repertoires in COVID-19. The table came from immunoSEQ multiplex PCR; TCRdb's copy has only in-frame clones and leaves some out. The data contain under 200,000 clones, around 80% of them singletons. The sequenced sample consisted of peripheral blood. These receptors originate from a woman in her seventies with COVID-19, enrolled during active disease.

The V and J genes are TRBV11-2 and TRBJ1-2; TRBD1 is a possible D gene (6 bases). From germline, CDR1 is SGHAT and CDR2 FQNNGV. The CDR3 is 12 residues long. V was pared by 9 bases and J by 8 bases, with 16 bases between. CDR3: CASTSGTTGYTF. The CDR3 region has the DNA TGTGCCAGTACCTCCGGGACAACGGGCTACACCTTC.

This CDR3 reads CASRDPGDTEAFF. The CDR3, as DNA: TGTGCCAGCAGGGACCCAGGGGACACTGAAGCTTTCTTT. The V gene is TRBV6-5, the J gene TRBJ1-1; possible D gene TRBD1, 6 bases. CDR1 MNHEY and CDR2 SVGAGI come from the germline V gene. This CDR3 is 13 amino acids long. Between the trimmed V and J ends, which lost 6 bases and 3 bases, there was a span of 11 bases.

This chain links TRBV19 with TRBJ1-2, with D tentatively TRBD1 (6 bases). V dropped 4 bases and J dropped 1 base, with 16 bases sitting between them. Germline V lookup: CDR1 LNHDA, CDR2 SQIVND (reference sequence). CDR3 size: 16 residues. This chain's CDR3 is CASSTRDTWINYGYTF. CDR3 nucleotide sequence: TGTGCCAGTAGTACCCGGGACACATGGATTAACTATGGCTACACCTTC.

The DNA of the CDR3 is TGTGCCACGCAAACGGGACAGGGTAGACTTGGGGATCAGCCCCAGCATTTT. It is translated as CATQTGQGRLGDQPQHF. This chain links TRBV28 with TRBJ1-5; 9 bases agree with TRBD1. In germline, CDR1 is MDHEN, CDR2 SYDVKM. With 10 bases clipped from V and 5 bases from J, the junction kept 18 bases outside the gene matches. The CDR3 runs 17 residues.

This chain links TRBV4-1 with TRBJ1-2, with D unresolved. This CDR3 is 15 amino acids long. V was pared by 3 bases and J by 3 bases, with 14 bases between. Germline CDR1 reads MGHRA; CDR2 reads YSYEKL. This chain's CDR3 is CASSHVIKGDYGYTF. The CDR3 DNA sequence: TGCGCCAGCAGCCATGTTATTAAGGGAGACTATGGCTACACCTTC.

V usage is TRBV7-9 and J usage is TRBJ2-4; 11 bases match TRBD1. Germline V CDR1 and CDR2: SEHNR, FQNEAQ (reference sequence). V was pared by 5 bases and J by 0 bases, with 3 bases of the junction left unmatched. The CDR3 has 16 residues. CDR3 amino acids: CASSEGQGGAKNIQYF. The CDR3 DNA sequence: TGTGCCAGCAGCGAGGGACAGGGGGGAGCCAAAAACATTCAGTACTTC.

The chain couples TRBV5-8 to TRBJ2-7; 7 positions agree with TRBD2. V gave up 0 bases and J gave up 3 bases; unmatched junction bases: 6. The CDR3 covers 15 residues. In germline, CDR1 is SGHTS, CDR2 YDEGEE. The CDR3 DNA is TGTGCCAGCAGCTTGGGAGGGGCTAGCGGCTACGAGCAGTACTTC. As protein: CASSLGGASGYEQYF.

The rearrangement links TRBV2 to TRBJ1-6; D not certain. Trimming pared 4 bases from V and 7 bases from J, leaving 11 bases between. Germline V CDR1 and CDR2: SNHLY, FYNNEI. This CDR3 region has 14 residues. DNA of the CDR3: TGTGCCAGCAGTGGAGTGGCGGGGAATTCACCCCTCCACTTT. Its protein is CASSGVAGNSPLHF.

This clone has more than one count but fewer than ten. The same CDR3 also results from other DNA sequences found in this sample. This rearrangement joins TRBV18 to TRBJ2-5; 8 bases map to TRBD2. The CDR3 spans 13 residues. V lost 6 bases to trimming and J lost 4 bases; unmatched junction nucleotides: 4. The germline CDR1 and CDR2 sequences are KGHSH and LQKENI. DNA of the CDR3: TGTGCCAGCTCTCCGGGAGGGGGAGAGACCCAGTACTTC. Translated, it gives CASSPGGGETQYF.

Only a few counts were recorded for this clone. The rearrangement links TRBV6-5 to TRBJ2-7; a possible D gene is TRBD1 (5 bases). This CDR3 has 12 amino acids. Trimming removed 10 bases from V and 0 bases from J, with 10 bases in between. The germline V gene encodes CDR1 MNHEY and CDR2 SVGAGI. CDR3 bases: TGTGCCACCAGACAGAGCTCCTACGAGCAGTACTTC. Its translation is CATRQSSYEQYF.

The chain recombines TRBV7-2 with TRBJ1-2; possible D gene TRBD1, 6 bases. This CDR3 has 13 amino acids. V lost 1 base, J lost 8 bases, and 11 bases lay in between. Germline-derived CDR1 and CDR2 are SGHTA and FQGNSA. The CDR3 DNA follows: TGTGCCAGCAGCTTAGACGGGGGGCAGGGCTACACCTTC. It codes for CASSLDGGQGYTF.

The rearrangement joins TRBV6-5 to TRBJ1-1, with D uncertain. The CDR3 has 14 amino acids. CDR1 is MNHEY and CDR2 is SVGAGI in the germline V gene. Trimming removed 1 base from V and 8 bases from J, with 14 bases in between. CDR3 coding DNA: TGTGCCAGCAGTTACTTGTCCGGGAGGAGCGAAGCTTTCTTT. Translated, it gives CASSYLSGRSEAFF.

This chain links TRBV7-2 with TRBJ1-1; TRBD1 might be the D (6 bases). The germline CDR1 and CDR2 sequences are SGHTA and FQGNSA. V lost 1 base and J lost 0, with 15 bases in between. The CDR3 sequence is 17 residues long. The chain's CDR3 is CASSLGPGALMNTEAFF. The DNA for the CDR3 is TGTGCCAGCAGCTTAGGCCCAGGGGCTCTCATGAACACTGAAGCTTTCTTT.

The V gene is TRBV6-1, the J gene TRBJ1-6, with D possibly being TRBD1 (6 bases). This CDR3 comprises 17 residues. V was trimmed by 2 bases and J by 10 bases, leaving 21 bases between them. CDR1 is MNHNS and CDR2 is SASEGT in the germline V gene. CDR3 loop: CASSESLGALLGSPLHF. The CDR3 DNA follows: TGTGCCAGCAGTGAATCCCTGGGGGCGTTGCTAGGATCACCCCTCCACTTT.

This clone was picked up one time. The V and J genes are TRBV28 and TRBJ1-4, with unresolved D. The germline V gene has CDR1 MDHEN and CDR2 SYDVKM. V shed 7 bases and J shed 0 bases, with 9 bases lying between them. The CDR3 has 14 amino acids. As DNA, the CDR3 is TGTGCCAGCAACACGCCAGCAACTAATGAAAAACTGTTTTTT. It codes for CASNTPATNEKLFF.

The DNA of the CDR3 is TGTGCCAGCAGCTTGTTGACTAGCGGGGGGTCTCAACAGTTCTTC. Residues: CASSLLTSGGSQQFF. The rearrangement links TRBV5-5 to TRBJ2-1, with TRBD2 identical over 13 bases. The CDR3 runs to 15 residues. V dropped 1 base and J dropped 13; count of bases not matched to a gene: 8. Germline CDR1 and CDR2: SGHKS and YYEKEE (reference sequence).

The rearrangement links TRBV5-1 to TRBJ2-2; 8 bases align to TRBD1. The germline V gene encodes CDR1 SGHRS and CDR2 YFSETQ. The ends lost 1 base at V and 3 bases at J; junction bases unmatched: 8. The CDR3 totals 17 residues. The CDR3 DNA sequence: TGCGCCAGCAGCTTGTCTCCGGGACAGGCGTACACCGGGGAGCTGTTTTTT. The encoded protein is CASSLSPGQAYTGELFF.

The chain carries TRBV28 and TRBJ2-7; the match to TRBD2 covers 8 bases. Per germline, CDR1 MDHEN and CDR2 SYDVKM. Germline trimming cut 4 bases from V and 4 bases from J; bases unmatched to any gene: 3. The CDR3 totals 13 residues. The DNA of the CDR3 is TGTGCCAGCAGTTCGGGACTAGGGTACGAGCAGTACTTC. This sequence encodes CASSSGLGYEQYF.

The chain carries TRBV19 and TRBJ1-5; 9 bases match TRBD1. In germline, CDR1 is LNHDA, CDR2 SQIVND (reference sequence). With 3 bases clipped from V and 5 bases from J, the junction kept 8 bases outside the gene matches. CDR3 length: 16 residues. The CDR3 DNA reads TGTGCCAGTAGTATTGGACAGGGGAGAATCGATCAGCCCCAGCATTTT. As protein: CASSIGQGRIDQPQHF.

CDR3 bases: TGTGCCAGCAGCGCTGACAGGAATAATCAGCCCCAGCATTTT. Amino acids: CASSADRNNQPQHF. This chain joins TRBV7-8 and TRBJ1-5; weak D call: TRBD1 (6 bases). Germline CDR1 SGHVS, CDR2 FQNEAQ. V gave up 5 bases and J gave up 4 bases, with 12 bases separating them. The CDR3 is made up of 14 amino acids. Supplemented by reference TRBV7-8 and TRBJ1-5, the full variable domain reads GAGVSQSPRYKVAKRGQDVALRCDPISGHVSLFWYQQALGQGPEFLTYFQNEAQLDKSGLPSDRFFAERPEGSVSTLKIQRTQQEDSAVYLCASSADRNNQPQHFGDGTRLSIL.

V is TRBV18 and J is TRBJ1-1; TRBD1 is a possible D gene (6 bases). The CDR3 covers 16 residues. Germline V lookup: CDR1 KGHSH, CDR2 LQKENI. V was shortened by 3 bases and J by 6 bases, with 20 bases between the two germline ends. DNA for the CDR3: TGTGCCAGCTCACCGGTCGCAGGGGAATCTAGAGCTGAAGCTTTCTTT. Translated: CASSPVAGESRAEAFF.

The CDR3 protein is CSVEGTGRTGELFF. The CDR3 coding sequence is TGCAGCGTTGAAGGGACAGGGCGGACCGGGGAGCTGTTTTTT. The gene calls are TRBV29-1 and TRBJ2-2, with 8 bases that match TRBD1. This CDR3 spans 14 amino acids. CDR1 and CDR2 (germline): SQVTM, ANQGSEA. Trimming at V came to 1 base and at J to 5 bases, leaving 3 bases not matched to a gene.

This clone appeared a single time. This chain connects TRBV9 to TRBJ2-2, with D perhaps matching TRBD1 (6 bases). V lost 4 bases and J lost 5, with 15 bases in between. Germline-derived CDR1 and CDR2 are SGDLS and YYNGEE. The CDR3 loop spans 15 amino acids. CDR3 amino acids: CASSPRAGVTGELFF. The CDR3 DNA sequence: TGTGCCAGCAGCCCAAGGGCAGGGGTTACCGGGGAGCTGTTTTTT.